One and the same sample provided the 15 T cell receptor beta chains below, sequenced in a study of T cells in Graves' hyperthyroidism and ophthalmopathy. Amplification of TCR beta CDR3 regions was performed using RNA transcripts as template. A set of HTBI primers served as the primers for a first-round RT-PCR of the TCR CDR3. TCRdb redid the calling of the multiplex PCR reads with MiXCR, one entry per CDR3 protein. The sample includes hundreds of thousands of distinct CDR3 sequences, approximately 14% seen only once; the top ten take roughly 13%. The sequenced sample consisted of blood. These receptors all stem from a man between 18 and 29 years old with Graves' ophthalmopathy.

V usage is TRBV29-1 and J usage is TRBJ2-5; a weak D match, TRBD2 (7 bases). The CDR3 consists of 16 residues. With 7 bases removed from V and 7 bases from J, the gap between germline ends came to 28 bases. The germline V gene has CDR1 SQVTM and CDR2 ANQGSEA. CDR3 amino acids: CSAIRPGGRGRWTQYF. For the CDR3, the DNA is TGCAGCGCAATCCGCCCGGGGGGCAGGGGAAGATGGACCCAGTACTTC.

This clonotype was detected only a few times. The genes are TRBV30 and TRBJ2-2; maybe TRBD2 (6 bases). Trimming stripped 2 bases from V and 7 bases from J, with 11 bases between. The CDR3 is made up of 13 amino acids. Germline V gene sequence: CDR1 GTSNPN, CDR2 SVGIG (reference sequence). The DNA of the CDR3 is TGTGCCTGGAGTCTAGCGAGGTTCGGGGAGCTGTTTTTT. Translating it yields CAWSLARFGELFF. The full variable domain, completed using reference TRBV30 and TRBJ2-2, is SQTIHQWPATLVQPVGSPLSLECTVEGTSNPNLYWYRQAAGRGLQLLFYSVGIGQISSEVPQNLSASRPQDRQFILSSKKLLLSDSGFYLCAWSLARFGELFFGEGSRLTVL.

This clonotype was counted at least ten times. V is TRBV20-1 and J is TRBJ1-2, with D possibly TRBD1 on 5 matching bases. The germline V gene has CDR1 DFQATT and CDR2 SNEGSKA (reference sequence). V lost 7 bases and J 4 bases, leaving 10 bases between the germline ends. The CDR3 runs 11 residues. As DNA, the CDR3 is TGCAGTGTCTGGGACTTCTATGGCTACACCTTC. This encodes CSVWDFYGYTF.

DNA for the CDR3: TGTGCCATCGGGAAATCCGGGACAGGGAATCAAGAGACCCAGTACTTC. Protein product: CAIGKSGTGNQETQYF. This chain connects TRBV10-3 to TRBJ2-5, with 9 bases fitting TRBD1. The germline CDR1 and CDR2 sequences are ENHRY and SYGVKD. The CDR3 runs to 16 residues. The V gene end was trimmed by 8 bases and the J gene end by 2 bases; junction bases not matched to a gene: 12.

This clonotype was picked up many times. The chain is built from TRBV20-1 and TRBJ2-1; 11 positions match TRBD2. V gave up 0 bases and J gave up 3 bases; unmatched junction bases: 10. Germline CDR1 and CDR2: DFQATT and SNEGSKA (reference sequence). The CDR3 is 18 residues long. The CDR3 loop is CSARDLGSSGRLYNEQFF. The CDR3, as DNA: TGCAGTGCTAGAGATCTGGGTTCTAGCGGGAGGCTCTACAATGAGCAGTTCTTC.

This clonotype appeared many times. The V call is TRBV30, the J call TRBJ2-5; D gene unclear. Trimming shortened V by 2 bases and J by 2 bases, and 9 bases separated the two germline ends. The CDR3 consists of 13 residues. Germline V lookup: CDR1 GTSNPN, CDR2 SVGIG (reference sequence). In nucleotides, the CDR3 is TGTGCCTGGAGTCCGCAGCCTCAAGAGACCCAGTACTTC. This codes for CAWSPQPQETQYF.

This clonotype came up many times. J is TRBJ2-7 and V is TRBV3-1; D not resolved. V lost 3 bases to trimming and J lost 7 bases, with 16 bases between them. CDR3 length equals 14 residues. Germline CDR1 and CDR2: LGHDT and YNNKEL (reference sequence). CDR3 in DNA: TGTGCCAGCAGCCAGACGGCCGGCTCCCGTGAGCAGTACTTC. Translated: CASSQTAGSREQYF.

As concerns this clonotype: A much larger clone lies one base from this, so it may be a read error. The V and J genes are TRBV6-4 and TRBJ1-2; no firm D call. This CDR3 has 15 residues. Looked up from germline, CDR1 is MRHNA and CDR2 is SNTAGT. CDR3 region: CASSPASMLAYGYIF. DNA of the CDR3: TGTGCCAGCAGTCCCGCCTCCATGCTGGCGTATGGCTACATCTTC.

This clonotype showed up many times. J is TRBJ1-5 and V is TRBV6-1; 7 nucleotides line up with TRBD1. J gave up 3 bases and V 6 bases, and 5 bases lay outside the gene matches. Germline CDR1 and CDR2: MNHNS and SASEGT. There are 14 residues in the CDR3. Written as DNA, the CDR3 is TGTGCCAGCAGCCAAGGGACAGCCAATCAGCCCCAGCATTTT. It specifies CASSQGTANQPQHF.

This clonotype came up many times. The chain employs TRBV27 and TRBJ2-7, with 10 bases lining up with TRBD1. Germline V gene lookup returns CDR1 MNHEY and CDR2 SMNVEV (reference sequence). The V and J ends lost 0 bases and 5 bases, in that order; junction bases with no gene match: 7. CDR3 length: 16 residues. The CDR3 sequence is CASSLSPGQGIHEQYF. As DNA, the CDR3 is TGTGCCAGCAGTTTATCGCCGGGACAGGGGATCCACGAGCAGTACTTC.

J is TRBJ2-1 and V is TRBV12-5, with unresolved D. Germline-derived CDR1 and CDR2 are LGHNT and FRNRAP. The CDR3 contains 12 residues. V was pared by 5 bases and J by 3 bases, with 5 bases between. This CDR3 is CASGPDYNEQFF. In nucleotides, the CDR3 is TGTGCTAGTGGTCCGGACTACAATGAGCAGTTCTTC.

There are many counts of this clonotype. The chain joins TRBV7-9 to TRBJ2-7; D perhaps matches TRBD1 (5 bases). Trimming took off 2 bases at V and 4 bases at J, with 15 bases between the two ends. Per germline, CDR1 SEHNR and CDR2 FQNEAQ (reference sequence). The CDR3 totals 15 residues. The CDR3 protein is CASSLTSVTEYEQYF. The CDR3 nucleotides read TGTGCCAGCAGCTTAACATCCGTGACAGAATACGAGCAGTACTTC.

This clonotype was observed at least ten times. V gene TRBV3-1 combines with J gene TRBJ2-7; D might be TRBD1 (6 bases). The CDR3 has 12 residues. Per germline, CDR1 LGHDT and CDR2 YNNKEL (reference sequence). The V and J ends lost 3 bases and 5 bases respectively, with 8 bases between them. The CDR3 reads CASSHRGNEQYF. The DNA of the CDR3 is TGTGCCAGCAGCCACAGGGGCAACGAGCAGTACTTC.

This clonotype was counted a few times. This chain links TRBV6-1 with TRBJ2-7, with D uncertain. The germline CDR1 and CDR2 sequences are MNHNS and SASEGT. The CDR3 has 13 amino acids. V shed 6 bases and J shed 5 bases, with 14 bases lying between them. The CDR3 nucleotides are TGTGCCAGCAGGGGAAAGGGTAACCACGAGCAGTACTTC. Its translation: CASRGKGNHEQYF.

This clonotype was detected a few times. Here the CDR3 DNA reads TGTGCCAGCAAAGGACTAGCGGGGGGACTTGAGCAGTTCTTC. Amino acids: CASKGLAGGLEQFF. The V gene is TRBV6-4, the J gene TRBJ2-1; 14 nucleotides match TRBD2. The germline V gene encodes CDR1 MRHNA and CDR2 SNTAGT. With 7 bases clipped from V and 9 bases from J, the junction kept 5 bases outside the gene matches. This CDR3 has 14 residues.